This is a list of T cell receptor beta chains from one sample in a study of CD8+ T cells in alopecia areata. TCRdb's copy holds only in-frame clones and misses some; the assay was immunoSEQ multiplex PCR. The data contain approximately 160,000 clones, around 60% of them singletons. The sequenced sample was CD4+ T cells sorted from blood, obtained at week 24, from a patient treated with tofacitinib. These receptors came from a human donor with alopecia areata. Each CDR3 is given with its conserved first and last residue. The order of the fields is D gene, J gene, CDR3 length, clone size, V gene, CDR3 protein, CDR3 DNA. D genes are given only for firm matches. The size of a clone is reported for some rows only, either as once, few or many, or as a class for expanded clones.

d_gene: NA; j_gene: TRBJ1-5; len: 15; abundance: NA; v_gene: TRBV4-1; CDR3aa: CASSPGRTAPQPQHF; CDR3nt: TGCGCCAGCAGCCCGGGGCGGACAGCGCCTCAGCCCCAGCATTTT
d_gene: NA; j_gene: TRBJ2-4; len: 15; abundance: NA; v_gene: TRBV14; CDR3aa: CASSLGPGYQNIQYF; CDR3nt: TGTGCCAGCAGCCTCGGACCCGGGTACCAAAACATTCAGTACTTC
d_gene: NA; j_gene: TRBJ2-3; len: 14; abundance: NA; v_gene: TRBV4-1; CDR3aa: CASSLGRGPDTQYF; CDR3nt: TGCGCCAGCAGCCTCGGGCGGGGACCAGATACGCAGTATTTT
d_gene: TRBD1; j_gene: TRBJ2-7; len: 13; abundance: NA; v_gene: TRBV6-6; CDR3aa: CASSQDRAYEQYF; CDR3nt: TGTGCCAGCAGCCAAGACAGGGCCTACGAGCAGTACTTC
d_gene: NA; j_gene: TRBJ2-7; len: 14; abundance: NA; v_gene: TRBV18; CDR3aa: CASSDSTRAHEQYF; CDR3nt: TGTGCCAGCTCCGACTCTACGAGGGCCCACGAGCAGTACTTC
d_gene: NA; j_gene: TRBJ2-3; len: 15; abundance: once; v_gene: TRBV7-2; CDR3aa: CASSLGHPSTDTQYF; CDR3nt: TGTGCCAGCAGCTTAGGGCATCCTAGCACAGATACGCAGTATTTT
d_gene: NA; j_gene: TRBJ2-7; len: 13; abundance: few; v_gene: TRBV29-1; CDR3aa: CSARRGGANEQYF; CDR3nt: TGCAGCGCCCGAAGGGGGGGTGCCAACGAGCAGTACTTC
d_gene: NA; j_gene: TRBJ2-7; len: 14; abundance: NA; v_gene: TRBV6-1; CDR3aa: CASRTEPGVYEQYF; CDR3nt: TGTGCCAGCAGAACCGAACCCGGGGTCTACGAGCAGTACTTC
d_gene: NA; j_gene: TRBJ1-1; len: 15; abundance: NA; v_gene: TRBV7-2; CDR3aa: CASSSTAPLNTEAFF; CDR3nt: TGTGCCAGCAGCTCGACCGCCCCTCTGAACACTGAAGCTTTCTTT
d_gene: NA; j_gene: TRBJ2-1; len: 15; abundance: few; v_gene: TRBV7-9; CDR3aa: CASTRAGAKYNEQFF; CDR3nt: TGTGCCAGCACCAGGGCGGGGGCTAAGTACAATGAGCAGTTCTTC
d_gene: NA; j_gene: TRBJ2-7; len: 13; abundance: NA; v_gene: TRBV6-5; CDR3aa: CASRALLLDEQYF; CDR3nt: TGTGCCAGCAGGGCCCTCCTTTTGGACGAGCAGTACTTC
d_gene: NA; j_gene: TRBJ1-1; len: 14; abundance: NA; v_gene: TRBV2; CDR3aa: CASRLDRLYTEAFF; CDR3nt: TGTGCCAGCAGGCTAGACAGGCTATACACTGAAGCTTTCTTT
d_gene: TRBD1; j_gene: TRBJ2-5; len: 14; abundance: once; v_gene: TRBV2; CDR3aa: CASSGDRNQETQYF; CDR3nt: TGTGCCAGCAGTGGGGACAGGAACCAAGAGACCCAGTACTTC
d_gene: NA; j_gene: TRBJ2-6; len: 15; abundance: NA; v_gene: TRBV5-1; CDR3aa: CASSKQGLGANVLTF; CDR3nt: TGCGCCAGCAGCAAACAGGGCTTGGGGGCCAACGTCCTGACTTTC
d_gene: TRBD2; j_gene: TRBJ2-1; len: 14; abundance: NA; v_gene: TRBV6-5; CDR3aa: CASSPGLAGGEQFF; CDR3nt: TGTGCCAGCAGCCCGGGACTAGCGGGGGGGGAGCAGTTCTTC
d_gene: TRBD1; j_gene: TRBJ1-5; len: 16; abundance: NA; v_gene: TRBV19; CDR3aa: CASGRQGNMVNQPQHF; CDR3nt: TGTGCCAGTGGGAGACAGGGAAACATGGTTAATCAGCCCCAGCATTTT
d_gene: NA; j_gene: TRBJ2-7; len: 13; abundance: few; v_gene: TRBV5-6; CDR3aa: CASSLMGSYEQYF; CDR3nt: TGTGCCAGCAGCTTGATGGGTTCCTACGAGCAGTACTTC